Listed below are T cell receptor beta chains from one sample, sequenced in a study of vaccination and CD4 T cells after COVID-19. The antigens these receptors bind are not known. TCRdb re-derived calls from the PCR reads in MiXCR, one entry per CDR3 protein. This sample carries 15,000 to 20,000 distinct CDR3 sequences, roughly 58% of them seen once, and the ten largest clones take 6% to 8%. The sample consisted of CD4+ T cells from blood, cultured in vitro, taken before SARS-CoV-2 vaccination. These receptor sequences come from a human donor who had recovered from COVID-19. Both conserved end residues are part of each CDR3. The D gene is left open where the match is weak. Size is omitted from some rows. Given values are once, few, many or a class for expanded clones.

TRBJ1-2,NA,TRBV6-1,NA,CASRGDGQTSRGYTF,TGTGCCAGCAGGGGGGACGGGCAGACTTCTCGAGGCTACACCTTC
TRBJ1-6,NA,TRBV20-1,NA,CSARSSGTNSPLHF,TGCAGTGCTAGGTCCTCAGGGACCAATTCACCCCTCCACTTT
TRBJ2-5,NA,TRBV2,TRBD1,CASSGDSQETQYF,TGTGCCAGCAGCGGGGACAGCCAAGAGACCCAGTACTTC
TRBJ1-2,NA,TRBV18,NA,CASSPGHQGSKGYTF,TGTGCCAGCTCACCGGGACATCAGGGATCAAAGGGCTACACCTTC
TRBJ2-5,NA,TRBV2,NA,CASSVGTRDSEYF,TGTGCCAGCAGTGTGGGGACCCGGGACTCCGAGTACTTC
TRBJ1-2,NA,TRBV20-1,TRBD1,CSATPRRTGAYYGYTF,TGCAGTGCTACGCCAAGGAGGACAGGCGCATACTATGGCTACACCTTC
TRBJ2-1,NA,TRBV24-1,TRBD2,CATSDPGTSRSDEQFF,TGTGCCACCAGTGATCCCGGGACTAGCCGGTCCGATGAGCAGTTCTTC
TRBJ2-1,few,TRBV15,NA,CATSRDTTPYNEQFF,TGTGCCACCAGCAGGGATACAACACCCTACAATGAGCAGTTCTTC
TRBJ2-3,NA,TRBV6-1,NA,CASRGDTDTQYF,TGTGCCAGCAGAGGGGACACAGATACGCAGTATTTT
TRBJ1-4,once,TRBV4-1,NA,CASSRMVSGGVRKLFF,TGCGCCAGCAGCCGTATGGTTAGCGGCGGCGTGAGGAAACTGTTTTTT
TRBJ1-2,NA,TRBV7-2,TRBD1,CASSQTGVNYGYTF,TGTGCCAGCAGCCAAACAGGGGTTAACTATGGCTACACCTTC
TRBJ2-2,once,TRBV28,NA,CASSPLLGGTGELFF,TGTGCCAGCAGTCCCCTATTAGGAGGCACCGGGGAGCTGTTTTTT